The entry that follows covers one T cell receptor (beta chain) sequence. Its antigen remains unidentified. PCR primers comprised 60 Vbeta and 13 Jbeta primers. The protocol was immunoSEQ multiplex PCR, while the TCRdb copy is restricted to in-frame clones and leaves out a portion. In the table there are 100,000 to 120,000 clones, under 85% of which are singletons. This sample is part of a study of cytomegalovirus exposure and HLA in healthy donors. Study summary: Unique TCRs numbering about 85 million, obtained from HLA-typed donors, made up an early data release. Findings and caveats of the study: Accounts indicate the classifier identified cytomegalovirus status with strong specificity and sensitivity. A later analysis by the authors found several of the most significant clusters apparently linked to common viral pathogens.

The sequenced sample consisted of PBMCs. The receptor was derived from a man aged 35-49 years in good health and CMV-seronegative.

DNA of the CDR3: TGTGCCAGCTCACCATCCACGGAAGAGACCCAGTACTTC. Translated: CASSPSTEETQYF. The chain recombines TRBV18 with TRBJ2-5; D gene unclear. CDR1 and CDR2 (germline): KGHSH, LQKENI. CDR3 size: 13 residues. Trimming removed 2 bases from V and 3 bases from J, with 7 bases in between.